This T cell receptor beta chain was retrieved from a study of T-cell reconstitution after alpha-beta-depleted transplantation in children listed by TCRdb under 2016. Background for the entire study: The study quantitatively tracked T-cell immune reconstitution after TCRalphabeta/CD19-depleted allogeneic hematopoietic cell transplantation in children using TCR repertoire profiling.

In the paper's terms, the treatment or condition label means: allogeneic hematopoietic cell transplantation with graft depleted of TCRalphabeta T cells and CD19 B cells. TCRalphabeta/CD19-depleted allogeneic hematopoietic cell grafts were given to the transplant recipients, all of whom were children. Ten or more counts support this clonotype. What this receptor recognizes is not known. Per-base qualities were not stored, and no clone one base away is much larger. Library prep was done by PCR. Sequencing relied on an Illumina HiSeq 2500. TCR libraries were prepared with molecular barcoding, using unique molecular identifiers to normalize TCRbeta repertoire quantification. The public reads were reprocessed in TCRdb via fastp at Q25 and MiXCR, keeping in-frame beta chains. Identical CDR3 proteins give one entry, which carries the most common genes and DNA. The sample table records a few hundred thousand distinct CDR3 sequences; about 40% of these occur just once. The ten largest account for roughly 27% of the sample.

Overall results and qualifications from the work: Apparently early alphabetaT-cell count recovery about two months after transplant reportedly relied on only several hundred rapidly expanded clones derived from non-depleted graft cells. In some patients, the high TCRbeta diversity seen at day 60 was put down to recipient T cells and intrathymic progenitors that had survived conditioning. Over the following months the frequencies of hyperexpanded clones went down, and after one year T-cell counts and TCRbeta diversity were mostly credited to newly produced T cells.

The sample here was PBMCs, taken before TCRalphabeta/CD19-depleted stem cell transplant. The clonotype was recovered from a girl aged 2 to 10 with aplastic anemia, due to receive a stem cell transplant.

The CDR3 reads as follows: CSVGGLAENPRHNEQFF. In nucleotide form, the sequence is TGCAGCGTGGGGGGACTAGCGGAAAACCCGAGGCACAATGAGCAGTTCTTC. Here the chain combines TRBV29-1 and TRBJ2-1, with 11 central nucleotides matching TRBD2. CDR1 and CDR2 are drawn from the germline V gene: SQVTM, ANQGSEA. The CDR3 covers 17 residues, taking in both the cysteine and the phenylalanine. Just the 51-base CDR3 DNA is kept, in frame starting at base 1. V and J are trimmed by 6 bases and 5 bases, and the gene matches miss 15 bases of the junction.